This T cell receptor (beta chain) originates from a study of shared clonotypes between healthy human individuals (TCRdb year 2020). As for the study more broadly: The cohort comprised two women and a few men aged 18 to 49 years. For each donor, CD4 naive and CD4 memory were each run on three plates, CD8 naive on two plates, and CD8 memory on one plate. To estimate repertoire size and how much clonotype sharing occurs between individuals, the study deeply sequenced the blood TCR repertoires of roughly 5 healthy adults. Libraries were prepared and TCR repertoires were sequenced by different laboratories using diverse techniques, in order to increase sequencing depth and limit assay-specific biases. Each donor's leukapheresis produced roughly between roughly 0.85 and 9.5 billion PBMCs.

Donors were healthy HIV-negative adults with no recently reported acute infections or vaccinations. All donors were Caucasian adults living in Nashville, Tennessee, USA. CD4+ T cells were enriched through magnetic negative selection, after which naive cells were positively selected on CD45RA and the remaining negative fraction served as the memory subset. Blood was collected by leukapheresis, and PBMCs were isolated by Ficoll-Histopaque density gradient centrifugation and then cryopreserved in liquid nitrogen vapor phase. Purity and quantity of every magnetically sorted T cell population were checked by analytical flow cytometry. Each sorted fraction had its genomic DNA isolated and then quantified by UV absorbance on a Nanodrop 2000c. Using the deep immunoSEQ assay, TCR CDR3 regions were amplified from genomic DNA by multiplex PCR. Extracted genomic DNA from each cell subset was spread evenly across all wells of several immunoSEQ 96-well plates, with each plate serving as a replicate. For sorted subsets, approximately 210 ng genomic DNA, equal to about 30,000 T cell genomes, was loaded into each replicate PCR. The purified libraries were quantified using a Qubit 3.0 fluorometer, sized with a Bioanalyzer 2100, and then quantified again using the KAPA Library Quantification kit. Each immunoSEQ 96-well plate was sequenced on its own single-read 150-cycle Illumina NextSeq 550 flow cell. On the study's bioinformatics: Because the immunoSEQ output held only junctional sequences and lacked quality scores, the filtering could not match the filtering applied to full-length reads. To assign V/J genes and CDR3, sequences were annotated against IMGT germline references using PyIR, a Python wrapper for IgBLAST v1.9. Reads with weak V/J assignments (E-value above 1e-6), missing CDR3, stop codons, out-of-frame junctions, or ambiguous translated residues were removed. V3J clonotypes were defined by identical inferred V gene, J gene, and CDR3 amino acid sequence. Percentage overlap between repertoires was calculated by dividing the number of shared unique clonotypes by the size of the smaller repertoire. Repertoire richness was assessed with RTK rarefaction, the Chao1 estimator, and Recon v2.1 estimates of unobserved clonotypes. For all TCRbeta clonotypes obtained by the gDNA method from four donors, generation probabilities were computed with OLGA. Here the immuneACCESS table is served through TCRdb, limited to in-frame sequences with V and J called. Missing clones are a known gap in these copies; in checked studies unresolved V genes cover under half, and the rest lacks a known reason. That table gives V, J and clone size, and the DNA gave D and trimming. Within this sample are some 2,000,000 clones, with roughly 95% of them counted one time only. The top ten constitute roughly 0.13% of the sample.

Overall results and qualifications from the work: Sampling was limited to blood, and TCR repertoires in tissue likely differ from TCR repertoires in blood. Rarefaction of sorted-subset datasets indicated incomplete sequencing despite the large sequencing depth. Pairwise subsampling led to the expectation that sequencing depth would affect the degree of clonotype sharing among donors. The genetic and exposure-history diversity represented was limited by the small number of donors. Compared with non-shared clonotypes, clonotypes shared by all four sorted-subset donors had higher generation probabilities. Estimated clonotype richness was generally larger for naive than for memory subsets. When four donors were compared, the shared fraction of clonotypes was around 5% for naive CD4, less than 4% for naive CD8, roughly 2.5% for memory CD4, and less than 0.5% for memory CD8.

Regarding this clone: The target of this receptor is not known. Per-base quality was not reported, and no clone a single base away is much larger than it.

The CDR3 sequence holds 16 residues, the cysteine and phenylalanine included. Here the CDR3 DNA is all that survives: 48 bases in frame from base 1. The junction shows trimming of 3 bases on V and 7 bases on J, and the gene matches do not reach 13 bases of it. Sequences SGHNT (CDR1) and YYREEE (CDR2) are obtained from the germline V gene (reference sequence). Recombination joined TRBV5-4 with TRBJ2-7, with 10 bases aligning to TRBD2. The sequenced sample consisted of naive CD4+ T cells sorted from blood. The sample's cell subset or site label is to be understood as: CD45RA+ positively selected. The receptor was derived from a man aged 18 to 35 in good health. The DNA reads as follows: TGTGCCAGCAGCTCCACAGCGGGAGGGCTATCGGGAGAGCAGTACTTC. This codes for CASSSTAGGLSGEQYF.